This TCR beta chain was recorded in a study of T-cell memory formation after mild COVID-19. Overall study context: TCR clusters largely stayed donor specific. Whole-study findings and limits: Mainly CM and EM harbored the contracting CD4+ clones; mainly EMRA harbored the CD8+ ones.

TCRdb re-called the 5' RACE reads with MiXCR, one entry per CDR3 protein. The data hold about 470,000 distinct CDR3 sequences, with roughly 23% observed a single time. A few counts support this clonotype. No antigen is known for it. Germline trimming cut 2 bases from V and 6 bases from J; bases unmatched to any gene: 5. The CDR3 length is 15 residues. The chain recombines TRBV12-3 or TRBV12-4 with TRBJ2-2; 8 nucleotides agree with TRBD1. The sample taken for sequencing was PBMCs or a T cell subset sorted from them (not recorded which). This TCR came from an adult woman who had mild COVID-19 (a few samples of this study predate the infection). Cell type and time point are not known. CDR3 bases: TGTGCCAGCAGTTTAAGGACAGGGAGCCCCGGGGAGCTGTTTTTT. It encodes CASSLRTGSPGELFF.